The T cell receptor beta chain under discussion was sequenced for a study of blood T cell repertoires in COVID-19. At the level of the study: Collection of acute and convalescent COVID-19 samples took place in the United States, Italy and Spain. T cells, B-cell-depleted T cells, or PBMCs supplied cDNA or gDNA.

V lost 2 bases, J lost 6 bases, and 13 bases lay in between. The V gene's germline CDR1 is SEHNR and CDR2 FQNEAQ (reference sequence). There are 14 residues in the CDR3. Per the study methods: Estimates of nucleated cell counts were drawn from the amplification of reference gene primers. Measured with immunoSEQ multiplex PCR; TCRdb has only the in-frame clones, and not every one. V and J calls plus clone size are reproduced from that table; the DNA served to infer D and trimming. The table lists fewer than 150,000 clones, 84% of them singletons. The rearrangement uses TRBV7-9 and TRBJ1-2; no firm D call. Sequenced material: peripheral blood. The clonotype comes from a human donor in a cohort sampled during active COVID-19. The CDR3 region has the DNA TGTGCCAGCAGCTTACTCGCCGGGGTCCATGGCTACACCTTC. Protein: CASSLLAGVHGYTF.